The 26 T cell receptor beta chains below all came from one sample that was sequenced in a study of blood T cell repertoires in COVID-19. Some clones are missing from TCRdb's copy, which holds only in-frame ones; the method was immunoSEQ multiplex PCR. The repertoire holds fewer than 600,000 clones, with about 88% as singletons. The specimen sequenced was peripheral blood. These receptor sequences come from a man aged 18 to 29 with COVID-19, enrolled during active disease.

The V call is TRBV4-2, the J call TRBJ2-7; D uncertain. The germline V gene encodes CDR1 LGHNA and CDR2 YNFKEQ. This CDR3 has 13 residues. The V end lost 0 bases, the J end lost 5 bases, and 8 bases lay between the germline ends. The CDR3 DNA is TGTGCCAGCAGCCAAGACAGGTGGGACGAGCAGTACTTC. Its translation: CASSQDRWDEQYF.

This clone appeared a single time. CDR3 sequence reads: CASSQGPDRGEHEQYF. The CDR3 nucleotides are TGTGCCAGCAGCCAAGGCCCGGACAGGGGGGAACACGAGCAGTACTTC. V usage is TRBV14 and J usage is TRBJ2-7, with 10 bases identical to TRBD1. Germline trimming cut 1 base from V and 5 bases from J; bases unmatched to any gene: 8. Germline lookup yields CDR1 SGHDN and CDR2 FVKESK. The CDR3 is 16 residues long.

This clone has a single count. The chain combines TRBV15 with TRBJ2-5; the D is unclear. Trimming took off 0 bases at V and 3 bases at J, with 5 bases between the two ends. CDR3 size: 13 residues. Germline lookup yields CDR1 LNHNV and CDR2 YYDKDF (reference sequence). CDR3: CATSRDFKETQYF. CDR3 coding DNA: TGTGCCACCAGCAGAGACTTTAAAGAGACCCAGTACTTC.

The rearrangement joins TRBV14 to TRBJ2-2, with 13 nucleotides matching TRBD2. From germline, CDR1 is SGHDN and CDR2 FVKESK. J was trimmed by 7 bases and V by 3 bases; bases with no gene match: 14. The CDR3 sequence is 19 residues long. As DNA, the CDR3 is TGTGCCAGCAGCCATACGGGACTAGCGGGAAACGCGAAGTTCGGGGAGCTGTTTTTT. It translates to CASSHTGLAGNAKFGELFF.

The chain is built from TRBV29-1 and TRBJ2-7; the D is unclear. The CDR3 has 12 residues. V shed 1 base and J shed 6 bases, with 10 bases lying between them. Germline V CDR1 and CDR2: SQVTM, ANQGSEA. The CDR3 coding sequence is TGCAGCGTTGAAGGCAGCGCCGCCGAGCAGTACTTC. This codes for CSVEGSAAEQYF.

The gene calls are TRBV7-2 and TRBJ2-3, with D maybe TRBD2 (6 bases). CDR1 and CDR2 from the germline V gene are SGHTA and FQGNSA. Trimming cost V 6 bases and J 5 bases, with 15 bases left between them. The CDR3 is 14 amino acids. Written as DNA, the CDR3 is TGTGCCAGCAGTCGGGGGTTTGGGGGAGATACGCAGTATTTT. Its translation: CASSRGFGGDTQYF.

This sequence joins TRBV29-1 and TRBJ2-5; a possible D gene is TRBD2 (6 bases). V lost 0 bases, J lost 0 bases, and 17 bases lay in between. The CDR3 is 17 residues long. Looked up from germline, CDR1 is SQVTM and CDR2 is ANQGSEA. CDR3 sequence: CSVEETGTAWYQETQYF. In nucleotides, the CDR3 is TGCAGCGTTGAAGAAACCGGGACTGCCTGGTACCAAGAGACCCAGTACTTC.

The CDR3 sequence: CASIHTGTSGGEQFF. Here the CDR3 DNA reads TGTGCCAGTATTCATACCGGGACTAGCGGGGGCGAGCAGTTCTTC. The rearrangement joins TRBV19 to TRBJ2-1; TRBD2 matches at 14 bases. The CDR3 has 15 residues. Germline loops: CDR1 LNHDA, CDR2 SQIVND (reference sequence). The V segment lost 7 bases and the J segment 10 bases; nucleotides outside the gene matches: 9.

The V gene is TRBV6-1, the J gene TRBJ1-2; 10 bases are a match to TRBD1. The CDR3 runs to 18 residues. Germline CDR1 MNHNS, CDR2 SASEGT. The V and J ends lost 4 bases and 6 bases, in that order; junction bases with no gene match: 17. This chain's CDR3 is CASSGTGTGAAVPHGYTF. The CDR3 DNA is TGTGCCAGCAGTGGGACCGGGACAGGGGCCGCGGTCCCCCATGGCTACACCTTC.

This clone was observed a handful of times. The rearrangement joins TRBV3-1 (or the pseudogene TRBV3-2) to TRBJ2-7; TRBD2 agrees at 12 bases. The CDR3 sequence is 13 residues long. CDR1 is LGHDT, CDR2 YNNKEL, per germline (reference sequence). V was clipped by 6 bases and J by 7 bases; unmatched bases: 4. The CDR3 region is CASRPLAGGEQYF. The CDR3 coding sequence is TGTGCCAGCAGGCCGCTAGCGGGAGGGGAGCAGTACTTC.

Only a few counts were recorded for this clone. This chain links TRBV28 with TRBJ2-1; possible D gene TRBD1, 6 bases. Trimming took 9 bases from V and 5 from J, leaving 11 bases between them. The CDR3 length is 12 residues. Germline V gene data show CDR1 as MDHEN and CDR2 as SYDVKM. CDR3 sequence: CASTGNDNEQFF. CDR3 sequence (DNA): TGTGCCAGTACAGGGAACGACAATGAGCAGTTCTTC.

The chain employs TRBV19 and TRBJ2-1; 7 positions match TRBD2. The junction had 5 bases not matched to a gene; V was cut back by 5 bases and J by 7 bases. Germline CDR1 is LNHDA and CDR2 is SQIVND (reference sequence). The CDR3 covers 13 residues. The CDR3 loop reads CASSAGVVNEQFF. The DNA of the CDR3 is TGTGCCAGTAGTGCGGGAGTGGTTAATGAGCAGTTCTTC.

The genes are TRBV5-1 and TRBJ2-1; maybe TRBD1 (6 bases). The CDR3 length is 16 residues. In germline, CDR1 is SGHRS, CDR2 YFSETQ. The germline V and J ends were trimmed by 0 bases and 8 bases, with 18 bases remaining between them. The CDR3 protein is CASSLVGGRELDEQFF. The CDR3 bases are TGCGCCAGCAGCTTGGTAGGGGGACGAGAGTTGGATGAGCAGTTCTTC.

CDR3 loop: CASSETGVNTGELFF. The CDR3 DNA reads as TGCGCCAGCAGTGAGACAGGGGTGAACACCGGGGAGCTGTTTTTT. The rearrangement uses TRBV10-1 and TRBJ2-2; 7 nucleotides align to TRBD1. The CDR3 length is 15 residues. Germline CDR1 and CDR2: WNHNN and SYGVQD (reference sequence). Trimming took 2 bases from V and 1 from J; bases not matched to a gene: 1.

The chain has TRBV20-1 and TRBJ1-2; D call uncertain. Trimming pared 4 bases from V and 5 bases from J, leaving 5 bases between. This CDR3 region has 10 residues. In germline, CDR1 is DFQATT, CDR2 SNEGSKA (reference sequence). The CDR3 coding sequence is TGCAGTGCTACACAGTATGGCTACACCTTC. This encodes CSATQYGYTF.

V and J are TRBV13 and TRBJ2-3; TRBD2 is a possible D gene (6 bases). The V and J ends lost 4 bases and 2 bases respectively, with 10 bases between them. This CDR3 spans 14 amino acids. Germline CDR1 is PRHDT and CDR2 is FYEKMQ (reference sequence). CDR3 coding DNA: TGTGCCAGCAGCTCGACTAGTAACACAGATACGCAGTATTTT. Its translation: CASSSTSNTDTQYF.

V usage is TRBV18 and J usage is TRBJ1-5; 7 positions agree with TRBD1. Germline assignment: CDR1 KGHSH and CDR2 LQKENI. The CDR3 is made up of 16 amino acids. V dropped 2 bases and J dropped 5; count of bases not matched to a gene: 9. The CDR3 DNA reads as TGTGCCAGCTCACCAGATATCGGAGGGGGCGATCAGCCCCAGCATTTT. Translating gives CASSPDIGGGDQPQHF.

The chain recombines TRBV6-5 with TRBJ2-7; 7 nucleotides agree with TRBD2. Germline lookup yields CDR1 MNHEY and CDR2 SVGAGI. The J segment lost 5 bases and the V segment lost 6 bases, leaving 13 bases of the junction unmatched. CDR3 length equals 15 residues. The CDR3 loop reads CASSLTGGSEHEQYF. CDR3 DNA: TGTGCCAGCAGCCTAACGGGCGGGAGCGAGCACGAGCAGTACTTC.

The chain uses TRBV18 and TRBJ1-5; 9 bases are a match to TRBD1. The junction had 4 bases not matched to a gene; V was cut back by 3 bases and J by 1 base. This CDR3 is built from 16 residues. Germline values: CDR1 KGHSH, CDR2 LQKENI. The CDR3, as DNA: TGTGCCAGCTCACCTAGACAGGGGGACAGCAATCAGCCCCAGCATTTT. Translating gives CASSPRQGDSNQPQHF.

The genes are TRBV18 and TRBJ2-5; D possibly corresponds to TRBD1 (6 bases). CDR1 and CDR2 (germline): KGHSH, LQKENI. The CDR3 loop spans 12 amino acids. The germline V and J ends were trimmed by 2 bases and 11 bases, with 12 bases remaining between them. CDR3 DNA: TGTGCCAGCTCACCATCACAGGGCCGGCAGTACTTC. Translated, it gives CASSPSQGRQYF.

The chain couples TRBV27 to TRBJ1-2; weak D call: TRBD1 (5 bases). The CDR3 covers 14 residues. The V and J ends lost 6 bases and 0 bases respectively, with 11 bases between them. The V gene's germline CDR1 is MNHEY and CDR2 SMNVEV (reference sequence). CDR3 nucleotide sequence: TGTGCCAGCAGGAGGAGGGGAACTAACTATGGCTACACCTTC. It yields the protein CASRRRGTNYGYTF.

The genes are TRBV2 and TRBJ1-5; 7 bases map to TRBD1. The germline gives CDR1 SNHLY, CDR2 FYNNEI. J was trimmed by 4 bases and V by 1 base; bases with no gene match: 4. This CDR3 has 15 residues. The CDR3 here is CASSEDQGGNQPQHF. DNA for the CDR3: TGTGCCAGCAGTGAAGACCAGGGGGGAAATCAGCCCCAGCATTTT. The whole variable domain, remainder taken from reference TRBV2 and TRBJ1-5, is EPEVTQTPSHQVTQMGQEVILRCVPISNHLYFYWYRQILGQKVEFLVSFYNNEISEKSEIFDDQFSVERPDGSNFTLKIRSTKLEDSAMYFCASSEDQGGNQPQHFGDGTRLSIL.

The V call is TRBV11-2, the J call TRBJ2-7, with D tentatively TRBD2 (5 bases). Trimming pared 5 bases from V and 2 bases from J, leaving 7 bases between. From germline, CDR1 is SGHAT and CDR2 FQNNGV. This CDR3 comprises 12 residues. The CDR3 DNA sequence: TGTGCCAGCAGCCCGACTACCTACGAGCAGTACTTC. Its translation: CASSPTTYEQYF.

The chain carries TRBV2 and TRBJ2-3, with 10 nucleotides matching TRBD2. The J segment lost 3 bases and the V segment lost 6 bases, leaving 6 bases of the junction unmatched. This CDR3 has 15 amino acids. CDR1 and CDR2 from the germline V gene are SNHLY and FYNNEI. The CDR3 here is CASRPTSGMTDTQYF. The CDR3 nucleotides are TGTGCCAGCAGGCCCACTAGCGGGATGACAGATACGCAGTATTTT.

The V and J genes are TRBV5-4 and TRBJ2-7, with 8 bases lining up with TRBD1. J lost 2 bases, V lost 4 bases, and 5 bases had no gene match. This CDR3 is built from 14 residues. Germline V gives CDR1 SGHNT, CDR2 YYREEE (reference sequence). The CDR3 DNA follows: TGTGCCAGCAGCACTGGACAGGGAGCCTACGAGCAGTACTTC. Protein: CASSTGQGAYEQYF.

This sequence joins TRBV3-1 (or the pseudogene TRBV3-2) and TRBJ2-7; D possibly corresponds to TRBD2 (5 bases). The CDR3 is made up of 15 amino acids. V gave up 4 bases and J gave up 6 bases, with 19 bases separating them. CDR1 LGHDT and CDR2 YNNKEL come from the germline V gene (reference sequence). CDR3 in amino acids: CASSPRRVRAGEQYF. The CDR3 bases are TGTGCCAGCAGCCCAAGAAGGGTGAGGGCTGGCGAGCAGTACTTC.